This record looks at one TCR beta chain sequence and its context. Assay: immunoSEQ multiplex PCR; the TCRdb copy retains only in-frame clones and omits some. The table records roughly 10,000 clones, 80% of them present only once. The data were taken from a study of preoperative IRX-2 immunotherapy in early breast cancer. The J segment lost 3 bases and the V segment lost 8 bases, leaving 7 bases of the junction unmatched. The germline CDR1 and CDR2 sequences are MNHGY and SAAAGT. The CDR3 extends over 15 amino acids. Treatment given: preoperative locoregional IRX-2 cytokine immunotherapy. Samples came from a phase Ib trial of preoperative locoregional IRX-2 cytokine immunotherapy.

The clonotype comes from a human donor with breast cancer. The sample here was lymph node tissue, taken before IRX-2 immunotherapy. V and J are TRBV6-8 and TRBJ2-1; 10 bases are shared with TRBD2. The CDR3 here is CASYLRTSGYNEQFF. CDR3 nucleotides: TGTGCCAGCTATTTACGGACTAGCGGCTACAATGAGCAGTTCTTC.